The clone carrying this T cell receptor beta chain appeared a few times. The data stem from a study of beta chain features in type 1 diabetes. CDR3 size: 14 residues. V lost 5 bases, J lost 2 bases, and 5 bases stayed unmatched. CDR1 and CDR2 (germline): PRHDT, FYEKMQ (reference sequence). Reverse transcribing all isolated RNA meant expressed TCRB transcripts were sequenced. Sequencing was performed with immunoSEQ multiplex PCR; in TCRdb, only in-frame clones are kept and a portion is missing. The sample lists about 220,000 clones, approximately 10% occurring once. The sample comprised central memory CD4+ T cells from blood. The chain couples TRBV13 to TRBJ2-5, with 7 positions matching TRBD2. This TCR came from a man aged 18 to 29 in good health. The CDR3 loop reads CASSHWRGQETQYF. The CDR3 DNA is TGTGCCAGCAGCCACTGGCGGGGGCAAGAGACCCAGTACTTC.